One and the same sample provided the 2 T cell receptor beta chains below, sequenced in a study of blood T cell repertoires in COVID-19. Libraries were prepared by immunoSEQ multiplex PCR; TCRdb keeps only in-frame clonotypes and omits some of them. The table records hundreds of thousands of clones, approximately 89% of them present only once. Sample: PBMCs or T cells enriched from blood (not recorded which). These receptors were obtained from a middle-aged woman who had recovered from COVID-19.

The chain combines TRBV28 with TRBJ1-2; 7 bases are shared with TRBD1. J gave up 2 bases and V 6 bases, and 3 bases lay outside the gene matches. CDR1 is MDHEN and CDR2 is SYDVKM in the germline V gene. The CDR3 is 13 amino acids. CDR3 amino acids: CASRPTGNYGYTF. CDR3 coding DNA: TGTGCCAGCAGACCGACAGGGAACTATGGCTACACCTTC.

This sequence joins TRBV1 and TRBJ2-5; the table assigns TRBD2, which was not confirmed against the DNA. TRBV1 is marked as a pseudogene. The CDR3 sequence is 18 residues long. CDR3 loop: CTSSQDNGSGGAGETQYF. CDR3 nucleotide sequence: TGCACCAGCAGCCAAGATAATGGTAGCGGGGGGGCGGGAGAGACCCAGTACTTC.